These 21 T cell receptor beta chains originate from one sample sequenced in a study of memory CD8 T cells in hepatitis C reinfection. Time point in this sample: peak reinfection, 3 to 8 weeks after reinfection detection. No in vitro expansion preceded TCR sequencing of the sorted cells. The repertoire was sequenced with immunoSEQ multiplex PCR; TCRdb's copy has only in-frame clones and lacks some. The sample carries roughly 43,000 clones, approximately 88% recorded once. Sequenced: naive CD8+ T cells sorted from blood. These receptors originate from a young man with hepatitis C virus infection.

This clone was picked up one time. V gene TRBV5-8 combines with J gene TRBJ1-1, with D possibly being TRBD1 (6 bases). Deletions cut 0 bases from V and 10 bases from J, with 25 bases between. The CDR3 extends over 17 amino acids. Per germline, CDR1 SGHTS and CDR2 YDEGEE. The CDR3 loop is CASSLALTGSVLGLAFF. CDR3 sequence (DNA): TGTGCCAGCAGCTTGGCGTTGACAGGCTCGGTACTCGGGTTAGCTTTCTTT. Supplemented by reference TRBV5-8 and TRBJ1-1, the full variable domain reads EAGVTQSPTHLIKTRGQQATLRCSPISGHTSVYWYQQALGLGLQFLLWYDEGEERNRGNFPPRFSGRQFPNYSSELNVNALELEDSALYLCASSLALTGSVLGLAFFGQGTRLTVV.

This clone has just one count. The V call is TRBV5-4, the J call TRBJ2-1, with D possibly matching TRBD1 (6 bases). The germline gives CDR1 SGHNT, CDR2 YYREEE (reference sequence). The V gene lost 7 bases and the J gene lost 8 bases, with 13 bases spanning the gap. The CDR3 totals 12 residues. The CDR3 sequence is CASSSGADEQFF. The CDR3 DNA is TGTGCCAGCTCCTCAGGGGCGGATGAGCAGTTCTTC. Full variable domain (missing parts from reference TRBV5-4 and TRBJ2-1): ETGVTQSPTHLIKTRGQQVTLRCSSQSGHNTVSWYQQALGQGPQFIFQYYREEENGRGNFPPRFSGLQFPNYSSELNVNALELDDSALYLCASSSGADEQFFGPGTRLTVL.

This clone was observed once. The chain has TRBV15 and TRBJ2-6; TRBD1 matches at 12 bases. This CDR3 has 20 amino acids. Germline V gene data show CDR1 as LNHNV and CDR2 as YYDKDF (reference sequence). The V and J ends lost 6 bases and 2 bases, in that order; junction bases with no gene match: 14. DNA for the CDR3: TGTGCCACCAGACTCAGTGTGGTAGGGACAGGGGGCGCTGGGGCCAACGTCCTGACTTTC. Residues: CATRLSVVGTGGAGANVLTF.

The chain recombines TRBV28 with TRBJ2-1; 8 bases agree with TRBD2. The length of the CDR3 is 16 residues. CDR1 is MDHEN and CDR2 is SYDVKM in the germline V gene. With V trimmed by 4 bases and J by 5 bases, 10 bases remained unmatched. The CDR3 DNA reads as TGTGCCAGCAGTTATCCGGGACTAGGACCTAACAATGAGCAGTTCTTC. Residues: CASSYPGLGPNNEQFF.

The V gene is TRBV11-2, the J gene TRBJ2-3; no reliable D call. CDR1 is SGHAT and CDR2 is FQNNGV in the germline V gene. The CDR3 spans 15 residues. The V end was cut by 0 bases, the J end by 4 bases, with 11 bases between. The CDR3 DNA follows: TGTGCCAGCAGCTTAGACCCCCGGGTCCCAGATACGCAGTATTTT. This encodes CASSLDPRVPDTQYF.

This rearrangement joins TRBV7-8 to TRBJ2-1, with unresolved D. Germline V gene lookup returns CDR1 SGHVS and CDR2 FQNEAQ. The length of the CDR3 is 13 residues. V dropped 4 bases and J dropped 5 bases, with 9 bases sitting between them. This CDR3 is CASSSLRDNEQFF. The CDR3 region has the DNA TGTGCCAGCAGCTCTCTACGCGACAATGAGCAGTTCTTC.

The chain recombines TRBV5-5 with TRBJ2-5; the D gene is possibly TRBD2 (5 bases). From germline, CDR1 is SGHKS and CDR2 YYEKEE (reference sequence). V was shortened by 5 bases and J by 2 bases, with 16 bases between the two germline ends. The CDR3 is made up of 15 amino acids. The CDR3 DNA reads TGTGCCAGCAGTTCGGCCGGGATAGAACAAGAGACCCAGTACTTC. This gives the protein CASSSAGIEQETQYF.

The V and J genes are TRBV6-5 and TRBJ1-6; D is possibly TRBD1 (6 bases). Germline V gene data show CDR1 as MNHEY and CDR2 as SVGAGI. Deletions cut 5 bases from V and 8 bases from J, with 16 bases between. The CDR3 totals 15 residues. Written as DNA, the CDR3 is TGTGCCAGCAGTAACAGGGTACGATATGATTCACCCCTCCACTTT. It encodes CASSNRVRYDSPLHF.

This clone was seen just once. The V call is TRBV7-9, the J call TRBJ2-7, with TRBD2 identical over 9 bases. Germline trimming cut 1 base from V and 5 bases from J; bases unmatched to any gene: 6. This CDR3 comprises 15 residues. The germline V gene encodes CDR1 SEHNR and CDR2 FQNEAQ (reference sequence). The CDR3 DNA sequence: TGTGCCAGCAGCTTAGGGGGACTAGCTTCCGACGAGCAGTACTTC. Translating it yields CASSLGGLASDEQYF.

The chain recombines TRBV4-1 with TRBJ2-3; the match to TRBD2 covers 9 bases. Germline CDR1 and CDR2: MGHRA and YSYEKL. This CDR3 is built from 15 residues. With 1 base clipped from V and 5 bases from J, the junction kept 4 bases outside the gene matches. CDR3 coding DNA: TGCGCCAGCAGCCAAGGGACTAGCGCGGGAGATACGCAGTATTTT. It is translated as CASSQGTSAGDTQYF.

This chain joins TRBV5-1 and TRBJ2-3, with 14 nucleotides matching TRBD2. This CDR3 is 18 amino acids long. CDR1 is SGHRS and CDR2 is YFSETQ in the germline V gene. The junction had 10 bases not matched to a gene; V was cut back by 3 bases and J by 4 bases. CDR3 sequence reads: CASSSPGTSGRPSDTQYF. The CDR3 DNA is TGCGCCAGCAGCTCCCCCGGGACTAGCGGGAGACCCTCAGATACGCAGTATTTT. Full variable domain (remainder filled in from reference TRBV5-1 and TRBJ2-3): KAGVTQTPRYLIKTRGQQVTLSCSPISGHRSVSWYQQTPGQGLQFLFEYFSETQRNKGNFPGRFSGRQFSNSRSEMNVSTLELGDSALYLCASSSPGTSGRPSDTQYFGPGTRLTVL.

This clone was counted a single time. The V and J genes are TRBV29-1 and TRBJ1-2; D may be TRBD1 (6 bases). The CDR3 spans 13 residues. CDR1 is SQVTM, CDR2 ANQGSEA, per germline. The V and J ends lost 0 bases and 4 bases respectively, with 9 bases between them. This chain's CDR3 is CSVEDWTAYGYTF. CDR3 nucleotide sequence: TGCAGCGTTGAAGATTGGACAGCCTATGGCTACACCTTC. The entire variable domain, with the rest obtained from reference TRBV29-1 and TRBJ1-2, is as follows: SAVISQKPSRDICQRGTSLTIQCQVDSQVTMMFWYRQQPGQSLTLIATANQGSEATYESGFVIDKFPISRPNLTFSTLTVSNMSPEDSSIYLCSVEDWTAYGYTFGSGTRLTVV.

The CDR3, as DNA: TGCAGTGCTTACCGACTAGGAGAAGCTTTCTTT. This sequence encodes CSAYRLGEAFF. The chain carries TRBV20-1 and TRBJ1-1, with D uncertain. The CDR3 has 11 amino acids. Trimming left V 5 bases short and J 8 bases short, with 12 bases between. CDR1 DFQATT and CDR2 SNEGSKA come from the germline V gene (reference sequence).

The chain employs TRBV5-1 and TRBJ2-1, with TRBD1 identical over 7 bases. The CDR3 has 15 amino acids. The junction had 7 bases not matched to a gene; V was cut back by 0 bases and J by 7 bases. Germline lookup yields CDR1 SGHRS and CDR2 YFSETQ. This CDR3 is CASSLEGAGENEQFF. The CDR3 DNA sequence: TGCGCCAGCAGCTTGGAGGGGGCCGGTGAGAATGAGCAGTTCTTC.

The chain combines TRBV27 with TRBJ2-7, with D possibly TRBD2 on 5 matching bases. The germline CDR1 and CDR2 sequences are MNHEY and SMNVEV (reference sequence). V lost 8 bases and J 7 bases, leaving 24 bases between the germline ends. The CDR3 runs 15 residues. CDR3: CASSPRVGLFWEQYF. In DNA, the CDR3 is TGTGCCAGCTCCCCCCGGGTCGGACTCTTTTGGGAGCAGTACTTC.

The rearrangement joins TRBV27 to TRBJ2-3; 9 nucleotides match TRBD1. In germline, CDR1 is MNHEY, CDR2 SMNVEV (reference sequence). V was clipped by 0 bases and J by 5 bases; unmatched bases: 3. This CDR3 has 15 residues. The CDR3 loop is CASSLSGQGGDTQYF. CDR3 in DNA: TGTGCCAGCAGTTTATCGGGACAGGGAGGAGATACGCAGTATTTT.

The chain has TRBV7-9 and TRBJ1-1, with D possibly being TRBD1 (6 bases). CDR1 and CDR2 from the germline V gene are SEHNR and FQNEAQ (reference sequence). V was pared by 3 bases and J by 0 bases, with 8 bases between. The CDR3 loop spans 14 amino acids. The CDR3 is CASSLQGLNTEAFF. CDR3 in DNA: TGTGCCAGCAGCTTGCAGGGGCTGAACACTGAAGCTTTCTTT. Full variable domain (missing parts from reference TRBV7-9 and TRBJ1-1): DTGVSQNPRHKITKRGQNVTFRCDPISEHNRLYWYRQTLGQGPEFLTYFQNEAQLEKSRLLSDRFSAERPKGSFSTLEIQRTEQGDSAMYLCASSLQGLNTEAFFGQGTRLTVV.

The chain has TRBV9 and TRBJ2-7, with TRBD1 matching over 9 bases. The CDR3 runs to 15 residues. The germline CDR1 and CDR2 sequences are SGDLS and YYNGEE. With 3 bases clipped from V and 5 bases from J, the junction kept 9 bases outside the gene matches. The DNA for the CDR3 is TGTGCCAGCAGCGGGGGGGACAGGGCAAATAACGAGCAGTACTTC. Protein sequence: CASSGGDRANNEQYF.

CDR3 nucleotides: TGTGCCAGCAGTTTGAGGGAAATGCAAGAGACCCAGTACTTC. It specifies CASSLREMQETQYF. The chain carries TRBV28 and TRBJ2-5, with D possibly matching TRBD2 (5 bases). CDR1 is MDHEN and CDR2 is SYDVKM in the germline V gene. Trimming took 3 bases from V and 2 from J, leaving 10 bases between them. This CDR3 region has 14 residues.

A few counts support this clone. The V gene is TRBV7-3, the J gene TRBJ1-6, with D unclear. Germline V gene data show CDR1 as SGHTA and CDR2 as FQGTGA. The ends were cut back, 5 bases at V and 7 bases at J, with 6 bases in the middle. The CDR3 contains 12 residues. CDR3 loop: CASSQANSPLHF. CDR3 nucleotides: TGTGCCAGCAGCCAGGCGAATTCACCCCTCCACTTT.

The chain's CDR3 is CASSSGTGGYSNQPQHF. The CDR3 nucleotides read TGTGCCAGCAGCTCCGGGACAGGGGGATATAGCAATCAGCCCCAGCATTTT. The chain recombines TRBV2 with TRBJ1-5; TRBD1 agrees at 11 bases. The CDR3 loop spans 17 amino acids. The ends lost 6 bases at V and 0 bases at J; junction bases unmatched: 7. Germline CDR1 and CDR2: SNHLY and FYNNEI.